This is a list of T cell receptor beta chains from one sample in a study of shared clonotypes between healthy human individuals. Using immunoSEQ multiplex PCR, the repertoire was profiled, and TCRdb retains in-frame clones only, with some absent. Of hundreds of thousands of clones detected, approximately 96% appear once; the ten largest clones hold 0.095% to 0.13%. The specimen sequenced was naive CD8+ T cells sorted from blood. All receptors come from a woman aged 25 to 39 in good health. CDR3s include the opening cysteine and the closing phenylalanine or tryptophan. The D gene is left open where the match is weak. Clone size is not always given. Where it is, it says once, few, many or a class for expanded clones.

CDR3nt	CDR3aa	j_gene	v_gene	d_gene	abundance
TGTGCCAGCAGCTTAGTACAGGCCCAAAGGGAAAAACTGTTTTTT	CASSLVQAQREKLFF	TRBJ1-4	TRBV11-2	NA	NA
TGTGCCAGCAGCGCTCGACAGGGAGGGACTGGAAACACCATATATTTT	CASSARQGGTGNTIYF	TRBJ1-3	TRBV9	TRBD1	NA
TGCGCCAGCAGCCAAGAACTGCTTTCCTACAATGAGCAGTTCTTC	CASSQELLSYNEQFF	TRBJ2-1	TRBV4-1	NA	NA
TGTGCCAGCAGCTTAGAGGGGACAGTTTCGTCCGGGGAGCTGTTTTTT	CASSLEGTVSSGELFF	TRBJ2-2	TRBV11-2	TRBD1	once
TGTGCCAGCAGCGATTGGACTAGAGTCTCAGATACGCAGTATTTT	CASSDWTRVSDTQYF	TRBJ2-3	TRBV5-4	TRBD2	NA
TGTGCCACCGGGGGAGGTAGTAGCACAGATACGCAGTATTTT	CATGGGSSTDTQYF	TRBJ2-3	TRBV27	NA	NA
TGTGCCACCAGCAGTATCGGGACAGGCCCTGGCTACACCTTC	CATSSIGTGPGYTF	TRBJ1-2	TRBV15	TRBD1	NA
TGTGCCAGCAGCTTGGGGACTTCTGGGGCCAACGTCCTGACTTTC	CASSLGTSGANVLTF	TRBJ2-6	TRBV11-2	NA	NA
TGTGCCAGCAGTTTAGGCGGGGAAAGTTTACGTTTGTACTTC	CASSLGGESLRLYF	TRBJ2-7	TRBV28	NA	NA
TGCGCCAGCAGCTTGGTGGAGTACGAGCAGTACTTC	CASSLVEYEQYF	TRBJ2-7	TRBV5-1	NA	NA
TGTGCCAGCAGACCGAGGGGGGGGCGTTACGAGCAGTACTTC	CASRPRGGRYEQYF	TRBJ2-7	TRBV5-4	NA	NA
TGTGCCAGCAGTTTTATAGGCGTCAACTACGAGCAGTACTTC	CASSFIGVNYEQYF	TRBJ2-7	TRBV27	NA	NA
TGTGCCAGCAGGTTAAGACTGGGGGCCTACGAGCAGTACTTC	CASRLRLGAYEQYF	TRBJ2-7	TRBV28	NA	NA
TGTGCCAGCAGTCACGGCGCTCCCGGGACCCAGTACTTC	CASSHGAPGTQYF	TRBJ2-5	TRBV28	NA	NA
TGCGCCAGCAGCCAAGAAGGGCCTTCCGGAGGCTACGAGCAGTACTTC	CASSQEGPSGGYEQYF	TRBJ2-7	TRBV4-1	NA	NA
TGTGCCAGCAGCGTGGGCGGGACGCCGGAGGGGGCTTTCTTT	CASSVGGTPEGAFF	TRBJ1-1	TRBV7-2	NA	NA
TGTGCCATCAGTGAGTTGGGGACAGGGGCCTCGTGGGAGCAGTACTTC	CAISELGTGASWEQYF	TRBJ2-7	TRBV10-3	TRBD1	NA
TGTGCCGAAACTAGCGGGGCCTCCTACGAGCAGTACTTC	CAETSGASYEQYF	TRBJ2-7	TRBV6-5	TRBD2	once
TGTGCCAGCAGCTTACCCCTGAGCGGACAGGGGGCGGGGGAGCAGTACTTC	CASSLPLSGQGAGEQYF	TRBJ2-5	TRBV11-2	TRBD1	NA
TGCGCCAGCAGCGATATCTCCTACGAGCAGTACTTC	CASSDISYEQYF	TRBJ2-7	TRBV4-1	NA	NA
TGTGCCAGCATTCCGGGGGGGGGCAGCGGGAGGTTCTACGAGCAGTACTTC	CASIPGGGSGRFYEQYF	TRBJ2-7	TRBV27	TRBD2	NA
TGTGCCAGCAGCAAGAGTGTGGACAGAGGTGAAAAACTGTTTTTT	CASSKSVDRGEKLFF	TRBJ1-4	TRBV7-9	NA	NA
TGTGCCAGCAGTTTCCGTACAGGGGGCGAGCAGTACTTC	CASSFRTGGEQYF	TRBJ2-7	TRBV28	TRBD1	NA
TGTGCCAGCAGCTACGGACTAGCGGGGGACAATGAGCAGTTCTTC	CASSYGLAGDNEQFF	TRBJ2-1	TRBV13	TRBD2	NA
TGCAGCGTTGTCGGGGGGGCGAACACTGAAGCTTTCTTT	CSVVGGANTEAFF	TRBJ1-1	TRBV29-1	NA	NA
TGTGCCAGCAGCCCACAGAACTCTGGAAACACCATATATTTT	CASSPQNSGNTIYF	TRBJ1-3	TRBV6-4	NA	NA
TGTGCTAGGGAGGGTGGGAAGCAGTATTTT	CAREGGKQYF	TRBJ2-3	TRBV12-5	NA	once
TGTGCCAGCAGCAAACTTGAGGGATCCGGGGAGCTGTTTTTT	CASSKLEGSGELFF	TRBJ2-2	TRBV21-1	NA	NA
TGTGCCAGCAGCTCCAGGGGAACTAGCTCGCAAGAAGCTTTCTTT	CASSSRGTSSQEAFF	TRBJ1-1	TRBV11-2	NA	NA
TGTGCCAGCAGCCCGGACGGGGAAGAGACCCAGTACTTC	CASSPDGEETQYF	TRBJ2-5	TRBV11-1	NA	NA
TGTGCCAGCAGCGATACAGGCGGGAGCACAGATACGCAGTATTTT	CASSDTGGSTDTQYF	TRBJ2-3	TRBV7-3	NA	NA
TGTGCCAGCAGTTCCATCGATAACCGCTACGAGCAGTACTTC	CASSSIDNRYEQYF	TRBJ2-7	TRBV27	NA	once
TGTGCCAGCAGGGCAGGACAGGGATCATCTGGAAACACCATATATTTT	CASRAGQGSSGNTIYF	TRBJ1-3	TRBV27	TRBD1	NA
TGTGCCAGCAGCTCGACGACAGACAGCACAGATACGCAGTATTTT	CASSSTTDSTDTQYF	TRBJ2-3	TRBV7-3	NA	NA
TGCAGCGCTGTGGGGACCGGGGAGCTGTTTTTT	CSAVGTGELFF	TRBJ2-2	TRBV29-1	NA	NA
TGTGCCAGCAGCCGTGGGGCGGGAGTAGAAGAGACCCAGTACTTC	CASSRGAGVEETQYF	TRBJ2-5	TRBV7-9	TRBD2	NA